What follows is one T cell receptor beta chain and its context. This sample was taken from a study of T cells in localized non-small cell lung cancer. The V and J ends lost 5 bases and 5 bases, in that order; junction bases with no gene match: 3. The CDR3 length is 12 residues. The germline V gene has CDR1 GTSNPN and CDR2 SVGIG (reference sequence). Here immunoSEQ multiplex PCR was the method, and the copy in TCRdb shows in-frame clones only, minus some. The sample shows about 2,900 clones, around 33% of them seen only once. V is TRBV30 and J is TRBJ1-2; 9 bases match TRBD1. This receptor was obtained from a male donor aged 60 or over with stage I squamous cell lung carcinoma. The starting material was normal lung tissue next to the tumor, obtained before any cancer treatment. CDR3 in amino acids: CAWEGTGYGYTF. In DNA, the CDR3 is TGTGCCTGGGAAGGGACAGGGTATGGCTACACCTTC.